The source of this T cell receptor beta chain is a study of shared clonotypes between healthy human individuals. Regarding the study as a whole: Owing to a small donor count, the genetic and exposure-history diversity represented was limited.

Sequenced by immunoSEQ multiplex PCR; TCRdb stores in-frame clones only, minus some. The repertoire has some 600,000 clones, approximately 96% of them found once; the top ten carry around 0.1%. Looked up from germline, CDR1 is MNHEY and CDR2 is SMNVEV (reference sequence). The V end was cut by 2 bases, the J end by 3 bases, with 7 bases between. The CDR3 runs to 13 residues. Only CD45RO-negative cells positively selected for CCR7 counted as naive CD8 cells, so terminally differentiated effector memory CD45RA+ cells were excluded. Worth noting for this clone: Its antigen remains unidentified. Other DNA variants within this sample encode the same CDR3.

This receptor was taken from a woman aged 25 to 39 in good health. The sample was naive CD8+ T cells sorted from blood. This chain joins TRBV27 and TRBJ1-2, with D possibly matching TRBD1 (5 bases). The CDR3 coding sequence is TGTGCCAGCAGTTTAGGCAGGGACTATGGCTACACCTTC. Translated, it gives CASSLGRDYGYTF.